The clone carrying this T cell receptor beta chain was detected a few times. Extraction and reverse transcription of RNA yielded cDNA as the sequencing template. Only in-frame clones appear in the TCRdb table, and some are missing; sequencing was by immunoSEQ multiplex PCR. The sample yields 140,000 to 150,000 clones, around 47% seen once. The data were obtained in a study of CD8+ T cells in alopecia areata. Per the germline V gene, CDR1 is SQVTM and CDR2 is ANQGSEA. The length of the CDR3 is 13 residues. Unmatched junction bases numbered 5, after V lost 7 bases and J lost 4 bases. The receptor comes from a human donor with alopecia areata. Sequencing was done on a sample of CD4+ T cells sorted from blood. The chain employs TRBV29-1 and TRBJ1-2, with 11 bases that match TRBD1. The CDR3 region has the DNA TGCAGCGCCGAGGGGACAGGGGGCTATGGCTACACCTTC. This encodes CSAEGTGGYGYTF.